This entry lists 2 T cell receptor beta chains sequenced from one sample in a study of T cell responses to AZD1222 COVID-19 vaccine. The protocol was immunoSEQ multiplex PCR, while the TCRdb copy is restricted to in-frame clones and leaves out a portion. The data contain some 180,000 clones, about nine tenths of them singletons. The sample here was peripheral blood, taken on day 0 of AZD1222 vaccination. These receptors were obtained from an adult in good health.

DNA of the CDR3: TGTGCCAGCAGCCAAGATAGTATAAGGACAGGGGGCGCAGATACGCAGTATTTT. The encoded protein is CASSQDSIRTGGADTQYF. The genes are TRBV3-1 (or the pseudogene TRBV3-2) and TRBJ2-3, with 11 bases lining up with TRBD1. Germline values: CDR1 LGHDT, CDR2 YNNKEL (reference sequence). CDR3 length: 18 residues. Germline trimming cut 0 bases from V and 4 bases from J; bases unmatched to any gene: 9.

The rearrangement uses TRBV19 and TRBJ2-4; 8 nucleotides line up with TRBD1. CDR1 and CDR2 from the germline V gene are LNHDA and SQIVND (reference sequence). This CDR3 is 14 amino acids long. V was clipped by 5 bases and J by 4 bases; unmatched bases: 4. CDR3 amino acids: CASSVDREKNIQYF. Here the CDR3 DNA reads TGTGCCAGTAGTGTGGACAGGGAGAAAAACATTCAGTACTTC. The full variable domain, completed using reference TRBV19 and TRBJ2-4, is DGGITQSPKYLFRKEGQNVTLSCEQNLNHDAMYWYRQDPGQGLRLIYYSQIVNDFQKGDIAEGYSVSREKKESFPLTVTSAQKNPTAFYLCASSVDREKNIQYFGAGTRLSVL.